This T cell receptor beta chain was found in a study of T cells in tuberculosis. V was clipped by 3 bases and J by 0 bases, with 16 bases between them. In germline, CDR1 is SGHRS, CDR2 YFSETQ. This CDR3 contains 17 residues. The repertoire was sequenced with immunoSEQ multiplex PCR; TCRdb's copy has only in-frame clones and lacks some. The sample has 55,000 to 65,000 clones; approximately 81% are singletons. Cells were sorted from thawed PBMC rested overnight and stained with GMM-loaded CD1B tetramer, viability dye and anti-CD3. CD1B tetramers were loaded with Rhodococcus equi-derived C32 glucose monomycolate.

The sequence came from an adult woman with latent tuberculosis. Source material: CD1b-GMM tetramer-negative cells sorted from PBMCs. The chain recombines TRBV5-1 with TRBJ2-1, with TRBD2 as a possible D gene (6 bases). The CDR3 spells CASSSGVTSPSYNEQFF. CDR3 DNA: TGCGCCAGCAGCTCGGGAGTTACTAGCCCCTCCTACAATGAGCAGTTCTTC.